Listed here are 14 T cell receptor beta chains from one sample, sequenced in a study of cytomegalovirus exposure and HLA in healthy donors. Profiled with immunoSEQ multiplex PCR; TCRdb holds only in-frame clones, not every one. This sample has about 150,000 clones; 80% to 90% occur once, and the top ten carry about 20%. Material for sequencing was PBMCs. These receptors all stem from a man aged 18 to 30 in good health and CMV-seropositive.

V is TRBV30 and J is TRBJ1-4; 10 bases fit TRBD1. Trimming at V came to 2 bases and at J to 0 bases, leaving 3 bases not matched to a gene. The germline V gene has CDR1 GTSNPN and CDR2 SVGIG (reference sequence). This CDR3 is built from 16 residues. CDR3 amino acids: CAWSLGQGATNEKLFF. The CDR3, as DNA: TGTGCCTGGAGTTTAGGACAGGGGGCAACTAATGAAAAACTGTTTTTT.

The V call is TRBV5-1, the J call TRBJ2-6; TRBD1 matches at 8 bases. V gave up 3 bases and J gave up 3 bases; unmatched junction bases: 5. The CDR3 sequence is 16 residues long. Germline CDR1 and CDR2: SGHRS and YFSETQ. The CDR3: CASSSATGDGANVLTF. For the CDR3, the DNA is TGCGCCAGCAGCTCCGCGACAGGGGATGGGGCCAACGTCCTGACTTTC.

This rearrangement joins TRBV7-6 to TRBJ2-5; 9 nucleotides agree with TRBD2. V lost 5 bases and J lost 7; bases outside the gene matches: 14. Germline V gives CDR1 SGHVS, CDR2 FNYEAQ. This CDR3 spans 16 amino acids. The DNA for the CDR3 is TGTGCCAGCAGCGGCCCGGCGCGGGGGGGCGCTTGGACCCAGTACTTC. Its translation is CASSGPARGGAWTQYF.

The genes are TRBV11-2 and TRBJ2-7, with D unresolved. Germline V lookup: CDR1 SGHAT, CDR2 FQNNGV. This CDR3 contains 14 residues. The V gene lost 3 bases and the J gene lost 6 bases, with 15 bases spanning the gap. CDR3 region: CASSLFSLVSEQYF. As DNA, the CDR3 is TGTGCCAGCAGCTTGTTCAGCCTAGTAAGCGAGCAGTACTTC.

This clone showed up just once. The chain carries TRBV6-1 and TRBJ2-7; D not certain. The germline V gene has CDR1 MNHNS and CDR2 SASEGT. This CDR3 region has 15 residues. Trimming took 2 bases from V and 0 from J, leaving 11 bases between them. The CDR3 reads CASSESTVLSYEQYF. CDR3 DNA: TGTGCCAGCAGTGAAAGCACAGTTCTCTCCTACGAGCAGTACTTC.

This rearrangement joins TRBV13 to TRBJ1-2; 9 bases map to TRBD1. Germline CDR1 PRHDT, CDR2 FYEKMQ (reference sequence). After removal of 7 bases from V and 0 bases from J, the junction contained 21 bases not matched to a gene. The CDR3 spans 20 residues. The CDR3 sequence is CASILSRFEGTGQANYGYTF. In DNA, the CDR3 is TGTGCCAGCATCCTTAGCCGTTTCGAAGGGACAGGGCAAGCTAACTATGGCTACACCTTC.

This clone occurred once. The chain uses TRBV5-1 and TRBJ2-7, with a possible D match to TRBD2 (6 bases). Trimming left V 4 bases short and J 1 base short, with 12 bases between. Looked up from germline, CDR1 is SGHRS and CDR2 is YFSETQ. The CDR3 runs 14 residues. The CDR3 region has the DNA TGCGCCAGCAGCCTGGGAGGCGGTTCCTACGAGCAGTACTTC. It is translated as CASSLGGGSYEQYF.

J is TRBJ2-3 and V is TRBV5-1; no clear D gene. With 1 base removed from V and 2 bases from J, the gap between germline ends came to 11 bases. Germline lookup yields CDR1 SGHRS and CDR2 YFSETQ. The length of the CDR3 is 15 residues. CDR3 residues: CASSLTRWATDTQYF. CDR3 in DNA: TGCGCCAGCAGCTTGACCCGATGGGCCACAGATACGCAGTATTTT.

J is TRBJ1-2 and V is TRBV20-1; no clear D. Deletions cut 3 bases from V and 4 bases from J, with 6 bases between. CDR1 is DFQATT and CDR2 is SNEGSKA in the germline V gene (reference sequence). The CDR3 is made up of 11 amino acids. The CDR3 DNA sequence: TGCAGTGCTAGGGCTCCCTATGGCTACACCTTC. It specifies CSARAPYGYTF.

The rearrangement links TRBV18 to TRBJ2-7; the match to TRBD1 covers 8 bases. The germline gives CDR1 KGHSH, CDR2 LQKENI. The CDR3 length is 11 residues. The V segment lost 3 bases and the J segment 10 bases; nucleotides outside the gene matches: 2. CDR3 bases: TGTGCCAGCTCACCCGACAGGGGACAGTACTTC. Protein sequence: CASSPDRGQYF.

The chain is built from TRBV15 and TRBJ2-3; 8 bases agree with TRBD1. Germline trimming cut 4 bases from V and 3 bases from J; bases unmatched to any gene: 3. CDR1 is LNHNV and CDR2 is YYDKDF in the germline V gene (reference sequence). There are 14 residues in the CDR3. CDR3 nucleotide sequence: TGTGCCACCAGCACTAGACAGGGGACAGATACGCAGTATTTT. It specifies CATSTRQGTDTQYF.

The chain is built from TRBV6-6 and TRBJ1-3, with TRBD1 identical over 8 bases. The V segment lost 7 bases and the J segment 4 bases; nucleotides outside the gene matches: 9. CDR1 and CDR2 from the germline V gene are MNHNY and SVGAGI (reference sequence). The length of the CDR3 is 15 residues. The CDR3 DNA reads as TGTGCCAGCACCTTCGGACAGGGAGCGGGAAACACCATATATTTT. This encodes CASTFGQGAGNTIYF.

This clone occurred once. The chain combines TRBV29-1 with TRBJ1-1; D gene ambiguous. V gave up 4 bases and J gave up 8 bases, with 11 bases separating them. The CDR3 is 11 amino acids. Germline V gene data show CDR1 as SQVTM and CDR2 as ANQGSEA. CDR3 in DNA: TGCAGCGTTGCGTTGGCGCGGGAAGCTTTCTTT. Translation gives CSVALAREAFF.

The CDR3 loop is CASRPARYGTDTQYF. CDR3 in DNA: TGTGCCAGCAGGCCAGCGAGGTATGGCACAGATACGCAGTATTTT. The rearrangement links TRBV27 to TRBJ2-3; no reliable D call. Germline V gene lookup returns CDR1 MNHEY and CDR2 SMNVEV (reference sequence). V lost 6 bases and J lost 1, with 14 bases in between. The CDR3 has 15 amino acids.